The 4 T cell receptor beta chains reported below all come from one sample, sequenced in a study of cytomegalovirus exposure and HLA in healthy donors. PCR involved 60 Vbeta and 13 Jbeta primers. Assay used: immunoSEQ multiplex PCR; TCRdb lists only in-frame clones, some missing. The table includes under 200,000 clones, around 80% detected once. The sample was PBMCs. All receptors derive from a woman aged 40 to 55 in good health and CMV-seronegative.

Only a few counts were recorded for this clone. The CDR3 protein is CSVNPPAGGNTEAFF. The CDR3 nucleotides read TGCAGCGTTAACCCCCCGGCAGGTGGGAACACTGAAGCTTTCTTT. The chain combines TRBV29-1 with TRBJ1-1; D gene uncertain. CDR1 and CDR2 from the germline V gene are SQVTM and ANQGSEA. This CDR3 is 15 amino acids long. V was shortened by 5 bases and J by 1 base, with 17 bases between the two germline ends.

V and J are TRBV27 and TRBJ1-2; D perhaps matches TRBD1 (6 bases). This CDR3 has 14 residues. V shed 2 bases and J shed 8 bases, with 15 bases lying between them. CDR1 is MNHEY, CDR2 SMNVEV, per germline (reference sequence). This CDR3 reads CASSLQGGRGGYTF. In nucleotides, the CDR3 is TGTGCCAGCAGTTTACAGGGCGGAAGGGGGGGCTACACCTTC.

The chain employs TRBV11-3 and TRBJ2-7, with D tentatively TRBD2 (5 bases). The CDR3 is 13 residues long. The V and J ends lost 4 bases and 3 bases respectively, with 10 bases between them. Germline V gene data show CDR1 as SGHNT and CDR2 as YENEEA. CDR3 DNA: TGTGCCAGCAGCTCCCCGGAGGACTACGAGCAGTACTTC. This gives the protein CASSSPEDYEQYF.

This clone was observed a few times. The chain is built from TRBV5-6 and TRBJ2-3, with 8 positions matching TRBD1. V lost 3 bases to trimming and J lost 4 bases; unmatched junction nucleotides: 7. The CDR3 totals 15 residues. Germline V gives CDR1 SGHDT, CDR2 YYEEEE. CDR3 in DNA: TGTGCCAGCAGCTCCAGGGGGCTTGGCGCAGATACGCAGTATTTT. Translating it yields CASSSRGLGADTQYF.